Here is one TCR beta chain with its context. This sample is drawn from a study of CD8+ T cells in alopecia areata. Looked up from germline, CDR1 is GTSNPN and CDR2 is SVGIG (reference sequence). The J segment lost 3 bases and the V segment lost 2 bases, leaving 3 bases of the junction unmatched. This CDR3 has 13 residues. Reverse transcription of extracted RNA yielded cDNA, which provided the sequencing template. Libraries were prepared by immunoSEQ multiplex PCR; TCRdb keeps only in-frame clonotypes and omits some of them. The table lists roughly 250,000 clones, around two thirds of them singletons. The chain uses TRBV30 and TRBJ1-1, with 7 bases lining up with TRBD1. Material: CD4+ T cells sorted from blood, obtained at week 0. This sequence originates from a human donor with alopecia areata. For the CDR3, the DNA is TGTGCCTGGAGTTACAGGGGTGACACTGAAGCTTTCTTT. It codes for CAWSYRGDTEAFF.